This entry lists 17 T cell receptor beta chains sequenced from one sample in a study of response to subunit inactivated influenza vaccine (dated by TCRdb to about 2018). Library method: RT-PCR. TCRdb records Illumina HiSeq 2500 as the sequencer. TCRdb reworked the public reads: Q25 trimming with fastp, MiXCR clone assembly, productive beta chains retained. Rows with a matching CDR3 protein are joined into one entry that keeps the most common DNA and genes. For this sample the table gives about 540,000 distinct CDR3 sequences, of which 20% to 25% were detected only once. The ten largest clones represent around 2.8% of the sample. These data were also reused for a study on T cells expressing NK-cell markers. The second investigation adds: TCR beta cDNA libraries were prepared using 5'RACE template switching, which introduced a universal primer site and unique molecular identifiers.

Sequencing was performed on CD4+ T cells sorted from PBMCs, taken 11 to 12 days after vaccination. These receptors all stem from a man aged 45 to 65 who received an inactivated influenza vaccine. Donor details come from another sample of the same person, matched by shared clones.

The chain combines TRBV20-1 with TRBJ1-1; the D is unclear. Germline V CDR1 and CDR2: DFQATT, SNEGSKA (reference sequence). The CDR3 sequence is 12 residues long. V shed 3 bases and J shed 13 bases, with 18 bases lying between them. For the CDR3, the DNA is TGCAGTGCTAGCGGCCAAATCGGAAGTCTTTTCTTT. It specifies CSASGQIGSLFF.

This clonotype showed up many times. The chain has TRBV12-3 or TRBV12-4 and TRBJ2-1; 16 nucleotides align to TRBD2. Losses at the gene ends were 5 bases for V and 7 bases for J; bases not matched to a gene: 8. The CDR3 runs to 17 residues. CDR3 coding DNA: TGTGCCAGCAGTCCCGGGACTAGCGGGGGGGCCTTGAATGAGCAGTTCTTC. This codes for CASSPGTSGGALNEQFF.

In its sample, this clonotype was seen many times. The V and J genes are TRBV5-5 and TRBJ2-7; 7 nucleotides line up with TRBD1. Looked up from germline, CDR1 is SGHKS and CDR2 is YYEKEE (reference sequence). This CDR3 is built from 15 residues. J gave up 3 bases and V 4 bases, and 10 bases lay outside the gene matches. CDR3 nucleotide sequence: TGTGCCAGCAGCCAAGTTTGGGACAGAAGCTACGAGCAGTACTTC. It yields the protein CASSQVWDRSYEQYF.

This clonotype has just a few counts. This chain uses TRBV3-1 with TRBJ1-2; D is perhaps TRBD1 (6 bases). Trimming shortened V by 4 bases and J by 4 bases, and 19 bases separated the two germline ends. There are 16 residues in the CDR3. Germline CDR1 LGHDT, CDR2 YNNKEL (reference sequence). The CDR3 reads CASSRTSADSFYGYTF. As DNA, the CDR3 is TGTGCCAGCAGCCGAACCAGTGCGGACAGCTTCTATGGCTACACCTTC. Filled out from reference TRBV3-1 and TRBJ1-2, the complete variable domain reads DTAVSQTPKYLVTQMGNDKSIKCEQNLGHDTMYWYKQDSKKFLKIMFSYNNKELIINETVPNRFSPKSPDKAHLNLHINSLELGDSAVYFCASSRTSADSFYGYTFGSGTRLTVV.

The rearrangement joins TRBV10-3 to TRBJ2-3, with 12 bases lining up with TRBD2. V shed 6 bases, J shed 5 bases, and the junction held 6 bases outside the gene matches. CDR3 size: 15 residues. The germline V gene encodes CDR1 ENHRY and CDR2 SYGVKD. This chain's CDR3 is CAIRPSGGGQDTQYF. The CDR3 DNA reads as TGTGCCATCAGGCCTAGCGGGGGGGGTCAAGATACGCAGTATTTT.

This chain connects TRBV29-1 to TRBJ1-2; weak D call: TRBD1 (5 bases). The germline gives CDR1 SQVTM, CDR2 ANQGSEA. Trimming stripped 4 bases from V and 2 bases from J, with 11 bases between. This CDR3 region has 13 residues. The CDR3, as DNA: TGCAGCGTTGGCTCAGGGACCAACTATGGCTACACCTTC. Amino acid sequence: CSVGSGTNYGYTF.

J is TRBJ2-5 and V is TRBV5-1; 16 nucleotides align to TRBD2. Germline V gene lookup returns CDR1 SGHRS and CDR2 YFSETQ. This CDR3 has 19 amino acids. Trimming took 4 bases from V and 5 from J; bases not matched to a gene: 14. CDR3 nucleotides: TGCGCCAGCAGCCTCGGCCCCCTCGGGACTAGCGGGGGGGTCGAGACCCAGTACTTC. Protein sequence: CASSLGPLGTSGGVETQYF.

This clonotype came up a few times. The CDR3 reads CASSGITDTQYF. The CDR3 DNA is TGTGCCAGCAGCGGGATTACAGATACGCAGTATTTT. The gene calls are TRBV2 and TRBJ2-3; weak D call: TRBD2 (5 bases). Germline V lookup: CDR1 SNHLY, CDR2 FYNNEI. The CDR3 covers 12 residues. The V and J ends lost 6 bases and 3 bases respectively, with 7 bases between them.

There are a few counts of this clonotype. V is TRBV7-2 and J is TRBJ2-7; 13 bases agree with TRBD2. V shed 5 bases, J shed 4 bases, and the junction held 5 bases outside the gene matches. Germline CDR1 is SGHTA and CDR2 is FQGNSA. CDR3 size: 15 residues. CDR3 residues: CASSLRLAGGYEQYF. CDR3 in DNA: TGTGCCAGCAGCCTAAGACTAGCGGGAGGTTACGAGCAGTACTTC.

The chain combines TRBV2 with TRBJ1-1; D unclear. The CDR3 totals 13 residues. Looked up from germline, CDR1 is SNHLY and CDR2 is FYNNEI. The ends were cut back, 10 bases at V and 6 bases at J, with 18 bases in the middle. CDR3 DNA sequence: TGTGCCACCGACACCCAGGAAGATGCTGAAGCTTTCTTT. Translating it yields CATDTQEDAEAFF.

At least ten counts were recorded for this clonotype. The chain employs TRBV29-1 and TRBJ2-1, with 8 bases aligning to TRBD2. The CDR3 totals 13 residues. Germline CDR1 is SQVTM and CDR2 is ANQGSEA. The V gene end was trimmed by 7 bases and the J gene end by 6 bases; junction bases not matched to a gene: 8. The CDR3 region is CSAGLAAINEQFF. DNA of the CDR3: TGCAGCGCCGGACTAGCCGCCATCAATGAGCAGTTCTTC.

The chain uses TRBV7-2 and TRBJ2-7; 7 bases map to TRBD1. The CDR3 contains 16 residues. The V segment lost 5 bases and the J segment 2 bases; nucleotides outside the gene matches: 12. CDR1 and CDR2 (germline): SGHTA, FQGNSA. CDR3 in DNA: TGTGCCAGCAGCCCGAGAGGGACAGACAGGGCCTACGAGCAGTACTTC. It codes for CASSPRGTDRAYEQYF.

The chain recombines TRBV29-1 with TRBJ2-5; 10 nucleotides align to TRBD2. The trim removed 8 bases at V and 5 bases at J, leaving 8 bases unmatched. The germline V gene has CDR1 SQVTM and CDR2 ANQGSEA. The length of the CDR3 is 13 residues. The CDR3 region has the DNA TGCAGCTTTAAGCGGGAGGGCGGGGAGACCCAGTACTTC. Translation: CSFKREGGETQYF.

The CDR3 DNA sequence: TGTGCCAGCAGCTTGGCGGACGTATACAATGAGCAGTTCTTC. It yields the protein CASSLADVYNEQFF. V gene TRBV7-9 combines with J gene TRBJ2-1; D is undetermined. The germline V gene encodes CDR1 SEHNR and CDR2 FQNEAQ (reference sequence). The CDR3 length is 14 residues. Deletions cut 3 bases from V and 4 bases from J, with 10 bases between.

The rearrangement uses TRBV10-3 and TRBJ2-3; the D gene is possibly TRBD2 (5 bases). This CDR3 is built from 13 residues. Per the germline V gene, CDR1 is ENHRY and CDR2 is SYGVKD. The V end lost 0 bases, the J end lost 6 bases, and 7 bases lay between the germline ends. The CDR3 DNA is TGTGCCATCAGTGAGTCGAGGGCGGATACGCAGTATTTT. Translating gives CAISESRADTQYF.

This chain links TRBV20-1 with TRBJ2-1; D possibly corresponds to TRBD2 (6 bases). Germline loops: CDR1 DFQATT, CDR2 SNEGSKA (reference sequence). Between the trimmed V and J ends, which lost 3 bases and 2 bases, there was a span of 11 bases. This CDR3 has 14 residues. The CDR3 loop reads CSASPGGTYNEQFF. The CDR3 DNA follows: TGCAGTGCTAGCCCGGGCGGGACCTACAATGAGCAGTTCTTC.

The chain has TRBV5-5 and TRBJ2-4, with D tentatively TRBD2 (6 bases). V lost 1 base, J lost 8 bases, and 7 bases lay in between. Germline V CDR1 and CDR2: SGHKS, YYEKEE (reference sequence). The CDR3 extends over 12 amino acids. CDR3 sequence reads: CASSLRRDIQYF. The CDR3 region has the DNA TGTGCCAGCAGCTTGAGGAGGGACATTCAGTACTTC.